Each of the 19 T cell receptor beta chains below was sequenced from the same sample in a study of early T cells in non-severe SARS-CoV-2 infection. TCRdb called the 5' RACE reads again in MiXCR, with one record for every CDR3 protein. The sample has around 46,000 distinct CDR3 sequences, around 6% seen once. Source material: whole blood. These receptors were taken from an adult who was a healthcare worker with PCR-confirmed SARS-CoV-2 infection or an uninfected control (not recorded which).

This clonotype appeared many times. CDR3 amino acids: CASRREAIYNEQFF. DNA for the CDR3: TGCGCCAGCAGACGGGAGGCCATCTACAATGAGCAGTTCTTC. The rearrangement uses TRBV10-2 and TRBJ2-1; TRBD2 matches 7 bases. Germline trimming cut 6 bases from V and 3 bases from J; bases unmatched to any gene: 5. This CDR3 is built from 14 residues. Per the germline V gene, CDR1 is WSHSY and CDR2 is SAAADI.

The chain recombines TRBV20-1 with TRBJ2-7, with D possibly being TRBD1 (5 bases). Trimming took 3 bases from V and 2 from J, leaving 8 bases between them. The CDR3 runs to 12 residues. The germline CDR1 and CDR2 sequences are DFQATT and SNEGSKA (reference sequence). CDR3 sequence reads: CSASLQAYEQYF. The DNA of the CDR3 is TGCAGTGCTAGCTTACAGGCCTACGAGCAGTACTTC.

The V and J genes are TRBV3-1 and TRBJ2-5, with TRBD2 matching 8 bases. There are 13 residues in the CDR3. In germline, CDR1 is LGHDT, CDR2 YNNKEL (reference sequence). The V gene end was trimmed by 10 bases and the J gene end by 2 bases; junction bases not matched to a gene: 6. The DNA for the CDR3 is TGTGCCATCGCACTAGCGGATCAAGAGACCCAGTACTTC. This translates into CAIALADQETQYF.

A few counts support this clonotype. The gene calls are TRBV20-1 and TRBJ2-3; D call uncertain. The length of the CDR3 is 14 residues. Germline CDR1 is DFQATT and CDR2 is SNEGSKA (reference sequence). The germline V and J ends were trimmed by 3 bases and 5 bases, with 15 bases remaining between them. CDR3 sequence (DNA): TGCAGTGCTAGGGTCCTCCTGAAGAAAGATACGCAGTATTTT. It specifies CSARVLLKKDTQYF.

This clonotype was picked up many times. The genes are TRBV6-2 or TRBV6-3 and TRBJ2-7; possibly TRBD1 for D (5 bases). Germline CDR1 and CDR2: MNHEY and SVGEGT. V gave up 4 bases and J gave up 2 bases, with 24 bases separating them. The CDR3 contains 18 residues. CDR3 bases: TGTGCCAGCAGTTCCTCGGGTGGTTGGGCAGGGATCCCCTACGAGCAGTACTTC. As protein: CASSSSGGWAGIPYEQYF.

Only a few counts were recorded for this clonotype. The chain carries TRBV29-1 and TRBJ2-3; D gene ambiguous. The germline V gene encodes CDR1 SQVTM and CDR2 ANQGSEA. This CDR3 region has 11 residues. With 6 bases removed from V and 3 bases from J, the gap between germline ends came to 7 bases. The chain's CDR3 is CSVLRTDTQYF. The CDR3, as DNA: TGCAGCGTCCTTCGTACAGATACGCAGTATTTT.

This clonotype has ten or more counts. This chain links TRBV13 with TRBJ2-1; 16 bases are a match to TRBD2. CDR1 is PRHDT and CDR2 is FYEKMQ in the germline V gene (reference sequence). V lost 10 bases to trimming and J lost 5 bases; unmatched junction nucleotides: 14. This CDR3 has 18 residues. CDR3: CATNQGLAGGPENNEQFF. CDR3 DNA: TGTGCCACCAACCAGGGACTAGCGGGAGGGCCGGAAAACAATGAGCAGTTCTTC.

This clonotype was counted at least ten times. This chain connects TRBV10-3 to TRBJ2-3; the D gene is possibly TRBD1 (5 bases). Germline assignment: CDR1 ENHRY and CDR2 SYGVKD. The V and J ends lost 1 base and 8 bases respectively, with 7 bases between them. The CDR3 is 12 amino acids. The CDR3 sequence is CAISELQGTQYF. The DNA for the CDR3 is TGTGCCATCAGTGAGTTGCAGGGTACGCAGTATTTT.

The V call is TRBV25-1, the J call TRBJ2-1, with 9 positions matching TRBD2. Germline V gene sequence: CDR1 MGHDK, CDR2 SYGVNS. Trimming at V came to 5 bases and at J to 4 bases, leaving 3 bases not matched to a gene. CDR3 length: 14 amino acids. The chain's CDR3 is CASSWTSAYNEQFF. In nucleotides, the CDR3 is TGTGCCAGCAGTTGGACTAGCGCGTACAATGAGCAGTTCTTC.

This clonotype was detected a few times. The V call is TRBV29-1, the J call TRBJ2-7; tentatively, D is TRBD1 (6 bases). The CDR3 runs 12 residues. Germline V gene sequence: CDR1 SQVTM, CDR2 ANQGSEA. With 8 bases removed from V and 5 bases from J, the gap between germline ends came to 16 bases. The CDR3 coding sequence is TGCAGCTCTCAGGGGCCCGCCGACGAGCAGTACTTC. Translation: CSSQGPADEQYF.

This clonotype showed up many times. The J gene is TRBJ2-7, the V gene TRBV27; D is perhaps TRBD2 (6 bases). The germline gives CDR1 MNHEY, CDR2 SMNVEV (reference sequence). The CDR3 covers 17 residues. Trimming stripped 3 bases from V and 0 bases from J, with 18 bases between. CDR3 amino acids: CASSLGGSGGSSYEQYF. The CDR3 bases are TGTGCCAGCAGTTTGGGGGGATCGGGCGGAAGCTCCTACGAGCAGTACTTC.

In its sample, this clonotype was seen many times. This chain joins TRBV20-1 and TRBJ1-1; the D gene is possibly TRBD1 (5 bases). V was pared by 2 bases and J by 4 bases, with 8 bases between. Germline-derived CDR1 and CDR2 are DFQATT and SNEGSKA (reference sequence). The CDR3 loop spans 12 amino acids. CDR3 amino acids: CSARPRGTEAFF. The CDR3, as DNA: TGCAGTGCTAGACCGAGGGGCACTGAAGCTTTCTTT.

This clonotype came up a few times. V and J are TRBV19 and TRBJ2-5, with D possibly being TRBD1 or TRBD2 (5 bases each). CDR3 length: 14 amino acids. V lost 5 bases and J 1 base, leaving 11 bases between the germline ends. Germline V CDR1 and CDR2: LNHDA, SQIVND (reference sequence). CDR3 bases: TGTGCCAGTAGTTCACTAGGGGTCCAAGAGACCCAGTACTTC. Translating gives CASSSLGVQETQYF.

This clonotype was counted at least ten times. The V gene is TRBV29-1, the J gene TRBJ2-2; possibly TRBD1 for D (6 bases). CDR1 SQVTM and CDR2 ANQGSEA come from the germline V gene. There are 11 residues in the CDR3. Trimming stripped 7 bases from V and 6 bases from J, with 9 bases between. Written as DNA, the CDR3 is TGCAGCGGACGGACAGCCGGGGAGCTGTTTTTT. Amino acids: CSGRTAGELFF.

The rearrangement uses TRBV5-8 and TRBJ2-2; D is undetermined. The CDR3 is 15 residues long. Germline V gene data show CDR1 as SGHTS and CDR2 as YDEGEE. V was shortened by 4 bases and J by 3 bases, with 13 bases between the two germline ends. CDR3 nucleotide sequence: TGTGCCAGCAGCCCGCAGTTCGACTACACCGGGGAGCTGTTTTTT. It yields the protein CASSPQFDYTGELFF.

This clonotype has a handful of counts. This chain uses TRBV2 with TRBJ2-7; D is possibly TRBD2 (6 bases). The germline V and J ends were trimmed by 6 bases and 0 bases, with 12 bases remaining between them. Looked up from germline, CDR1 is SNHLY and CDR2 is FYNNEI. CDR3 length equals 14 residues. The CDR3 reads CASREGRTSYEQYF. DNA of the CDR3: TGTGCCAGCAGGGAGGGGCGGACCTCCTACGAGCAGTACTTC.

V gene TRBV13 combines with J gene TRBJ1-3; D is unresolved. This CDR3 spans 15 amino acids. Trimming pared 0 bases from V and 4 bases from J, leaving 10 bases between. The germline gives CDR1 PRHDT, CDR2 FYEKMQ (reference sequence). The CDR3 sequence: CASSLGGIAGNTIYF. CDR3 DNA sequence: TGTGCCAGCAGCTTAGGGGGGATAGCCGGAAACACCATATATTTT.

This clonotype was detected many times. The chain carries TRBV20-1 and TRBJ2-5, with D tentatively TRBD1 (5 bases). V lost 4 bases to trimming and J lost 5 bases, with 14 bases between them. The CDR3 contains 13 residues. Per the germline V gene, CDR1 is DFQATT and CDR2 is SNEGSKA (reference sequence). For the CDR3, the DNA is TGCAGTGCTATAGGGGCTCTAGGCGAGACCCAGTACTTC. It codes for CSAIGALGETQYF.

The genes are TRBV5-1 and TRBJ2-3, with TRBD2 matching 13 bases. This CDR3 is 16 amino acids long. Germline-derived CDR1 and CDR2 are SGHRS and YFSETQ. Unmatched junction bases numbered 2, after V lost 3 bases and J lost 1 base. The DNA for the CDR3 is TGCGCCAGCAGCTCCGGACTAGCGGGAGGCACAGATACGCAGTATTTT. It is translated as CASSSGLAGGTDTQYF.